This entry is about one TCR beta chain. Method: immunoSEQ multiplex PCR; TCRdb's copy keeps in-frame clones and lacks some. In the table there are roughly 200,000 clones, roughly 85% of which are singletons. The source of the sample is a study of blood T cell repertoires in COVID-19. V trimming: 2 bases; J trimming: 4 bases; junction bases outside the gene matches: 3. This CDR3 comprises 14 residues. Germline values: CDR1 MNHNS, CDR2 SASEGT. This receptor was taken from a man in his forties who had recovered from COVID-19. The sequencing input was PBMCs or T cells enriched from blood (not recorded which). V is TRBV6-1 and J is TRBJ1-2; 8 bases are shared with TRBD1. The CDR3 is CASSEPRGPYGYTF. The CDR3 region has the DNA TGTGCCAGCAGTGAACCCAGGGGGCCCTATGGCTACACCTTC.